Each of the 8 T cell receptor beta chains below was sequenced from the same sample in a study of blood T cell repertoires in COVID-19. TCRdb keeps only in-frame clones here, not all; method: immunoSEQ multiplex PCR. The profile shows 85,000 to 90,000 clones, roughly 80% of them singletons. The sequencing sample was made of peripheral blood. The receptors originated from a woman older than 75 with active or convalescent COVID-19.

This chain links TRBV12-3 or TRBV12-4 with TRBJ2-3; the D is unclear. Trimming stripped 5 bases from V and 2 bases from J, with 5 bases between. The CDR3 extends over 12 amino acids. The CDR3 here is CASSKLTDTQYF. In DNA, the CDR3 is TGTGCCAGCAGTAAACTCACAGATACGCAGTATTTT.

This chain links TRBV5-4 with TRBJ2-1, with 9 positions matching TRBD2. This CDR3 contains 15 residues. The V gene's germline CDR1 is SGHNT and CDR2 YYREEE (reference sequence). V was clipped by 0 bases and J by 10 bases; unmatched bases: 8. CDR3 sequence (DNA): TGTGCCAGCAGCTTGGAGGGGACTAGCAGAGGAGAGCAGTTCTTC. It is translated as CASSLEGTSRGEQFF.

The rearrangement joins TRBV27 to TRBJ2-6, with 9 bases lining up with TRBD1. Germline CDR1 reads MNHEY; CDR2 reads SMNVEV (reference sequence). The CDR3 consists of 18 residues. V shed 3 bases and J 1 base; nucleotides not matched to a gene: 7. The CDR3 loop is CASSLGTGFGSGANVLTF. The CDR3 DNA reads as TGTGCCAGCAGTTTGGGGACAGGGTTCGGGTCTGGGGCCAACGTCCTGACTTTC.

This chain links TRBV19 with TRBJ2-7; tentative D call: TRBD1 (8 bases). CDR3 length equals 15 residues. CDR1 is LNHDA and CDR2 is SQIVND in the germline V gene (reference sequence). V lost 3 bases and J lost 2, with 14 bases in between. CDR3 sequence reads: CASSITGGGPYEQYF. The DNA for the CDR3 is TGTGCCAGTAGTATTACAGGGGGGGGCCCCTACGAGCAGTACTTC.

The sample holds a few counts of this clone. The rearrangement joins TRBV5-1 to TRBJ2-1; D unresolved. The CDR3 covers 14 residues. The germline V and J ends were trimmed by 1 base and 0 bases, with 5 bases remaining between them. The germline CDR1 and CDR2 sequences are SGHRS and YFSETQ. The CDR3 here is CASSLPSSYNEQFF. The CDR3 DNA sequence: TGCGCCAGCAGCTTGCCCAGCTCCTACAATGAGCAGTTCTTC.

The genes are TRBV3-1 (or the pseudogene TRBV3-2) and TRBJ1-4; D is unclear. The CDR3 covers 13 residues. The germline V and J ends were trimmed by 6 bases and 3 bases, with 8 bases remaining between them. CDR1 and CDR2 from the germline V gene are LGHDT and YNNKEL (reference sequence). The DNA for the CDR3 is TGTGCCAGCAGGGAGGCGCCTAATGAAAAACTGTTTTTT. Protein product: CASREAPNEKLFF.

This clone was detected only once. The V call is TRBV27, the J call TRBJ2-1; possible D gene TRBD2, 7 bases. Germline CDR1 reads MNHEY; CDR2 reads SMNVEV (reference sequence). V dropped 5 bases and J dropped 4 bases, with 18 bases sitting between them. The CDR3 has 16 residues. The chain's CDR3 is CASSPPVGGGYNEQFF. CDR3 DNA: TGTGCCAGCAGTCCCCCGGTAGGGGGGGGTTACAATGAGCAGTTCTTC.

This clone occurred a few times. The chain combines TRBV6-6 with TRBJ1-6, with 9 bases that match TRBD1. Germline V gene sequence: CDR1 MNHNY, CDR2 SVGAGI (reference sequence). The CDR3 has 15 residues. J was trimmed by 7 bases and V by 2 bases; bases with no gene match: 3. CDR3 sequence (DNA): TGTGCCAGCAGTTACCCAGGACAGGGGAATTCACCCCTCCACTTT. This encodes CASSYPGQGNSPLHF.